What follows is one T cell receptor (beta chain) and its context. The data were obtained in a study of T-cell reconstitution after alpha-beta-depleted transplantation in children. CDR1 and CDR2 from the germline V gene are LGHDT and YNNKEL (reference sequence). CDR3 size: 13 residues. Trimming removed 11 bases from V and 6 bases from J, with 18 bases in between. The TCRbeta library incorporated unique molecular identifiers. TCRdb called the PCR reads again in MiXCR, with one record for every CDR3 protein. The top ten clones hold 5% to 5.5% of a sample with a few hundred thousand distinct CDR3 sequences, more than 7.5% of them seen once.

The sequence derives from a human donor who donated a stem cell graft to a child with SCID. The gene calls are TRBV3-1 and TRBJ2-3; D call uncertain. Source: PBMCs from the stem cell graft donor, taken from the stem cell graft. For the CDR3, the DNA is TGTGCCTTCAGTCCCCATTTGGCTGATACGCAGTATTTT. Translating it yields CAFSPHLADTQYF.